The 18 T cell receptor beta chains in this list originate from one sample, sequenced in a study of T cells after yellow fever vaccination. MiXCR was run by TCRdb on the 5' RACE reads, yielding one entry per CDR3 protein. The sample has roughly 65,000 distinct CDR3 sequences; 5.5% to 7.5% are singletons. The material was CD4+ T cells sorted from PBMCs, obtained around 15 days after the first yellow fever vaccination. Source of these receptors: a man aged 18 to 29 who received the YFV17D yellow fever vaccine.

This clonotype came up many times. The rearrangement joins TRBV5-1 to TRBJ2-3; D may be TRBD2 (6 bases). The length of the CDR3 is 15 residues. V was clipped by 0 bases and J by 4 bases, with 12 bases between them. Germline lookup yields CDR1 SGHRS and CDR2 YFSETQ. The CDR3 protein is CASSLGGVVPDTQYF. The CDR3 DNA sequence: TGCGCCAGCAGCTTGGGCGGGGTGGTCCCAGATACGCAGTATTTT.

This clonotype showed up many times. The V call is TRBV27, the J call TRBJ2-5; possibly TRBD1 or TRBD2 for D (6 bases each). In germline, CDR1 is MNHEY, CDR2 SMNVEV (reference sequence). V was pared by 5 bases and J by 5 bases, with 12 bases between. The CDR3 covers 13 residues. Here the CDR3 DNA reads TGTGCCAGCAGTCCGAGGGGGAGGGAGACCCAGTACTTC. This codes for CASSPRGRETQYF.

This clonotype appeared many times. This chain joins TRBV7-2 and TRBJ1-1; no firm D call. Trimming took 5 bases from V and 9 from J, leaving 13 bases between them. Germline CDR1 is SGHTA and CDR2 is FQGNSA. The CDR3 contains 12 residues. The CDR3 DNA reads as TGTGCCAGCAGCCCCCGAGGAGGGAAAGCTTTCTTT. It is translated as CASSPRGGKAFF.

This clonotype was counted at least ten times. This rearrangement joins TRBV20-1 to TRBJ2-1; no clear D. The germline gives CDR1 DFQATT, CDR2 SNEGSKA (reference sequence). The ends were cut back, 3 bases at V and 8 bases at J, with 11 bases in the middle. This CDR3 is built from 12 residues. The CDR3 DNA reads as TGCAGTGCTAGTGAAGCTTTCGATGAGCAGTTCTTC. Its protein is CSASEAFDEQFF.

This clonotype was observed at least ten times. J is TRBJ2-3 and V is TRBV7-2; tentatively, D is TRBD1 or TRBD2 (6 bases each). The CDR3 totals 16 residues. Looked up from germline, CDR1 is SGHTA and CDR2 is FQGNSA. V lost 5 bases to trimming and J lost 0 bases, with 15 bases between them. CDR3: CASSPRRGRSTDTQYF. CDR3 DNA: TGTGCCAGCAGCCCCCGCCGGGGGCGGAGCACAGATACGCAGTATTTT.

Ten or more counts support this clonotype. The CDR3 bases are TGTGCCAGCAGTTTCGGGACCGTTGAAAAACTGTTTTTT. It specifies CASSFGTVEKLFF. This chain links TRBV12-3 or TRBV12-4 with TRBJ1-4; the D gene is possibly TRBD1 (5 bases). The CDR3 covers 13 residues. Trimming cost V 3 bases and J 7 bases, with 9 bases left between them.

This clonotype has ten or more counts. This chain joins TRBV5-6 and TRBJ2-4; 7 bases line up with TRBD1. The CDR3 covers 13 residues. Looked up from germline, CDR1 is SGHDT and CDR2 is YYEEEE. V shed 4 bases, J shed 7 bases, and the junction held 5 bases outside the gene matches. The CDR3 loop reads CASSLDRANIQYF. CDR3 nucleotides: TGTGCCAGCAGCCTAGACAGGGCGAACATTCAGTACTTC.

At least ten counts were recorded for this clonotype. The chain couples TRBV20-1 to TRBJ2-7; 9 nucleotides align to TRBD1. The junction had 6 bases not matched to a gene; V was cut back by 2 bases and J by 4 bases. This CDR3 is 14 amino acids long. The germline gives CDR1 DFQATT, CDR2 SNEGSKA (reference sequence). CDR3 nucleotides: TGCAGTGCTAGAAACAGGGGGCGATTTTACGAGCAGTACGTC. Residues: CSARNRGRFYEQYV.

This clonotype has more than one count but fewer than ten. V gene TRBV20-1 combines with J gene TRBJ1-3, with 7 bases that match TRBD1. Germline CDR1 reads DFQATT; CDR2 reads SNEGSKA (reference sequence). The ends lost 5 bases at V and 7 bases at J; junction bases unmatched: 11. CDR3 length: 14 amino acids. CDR3 nucleotides: TGCAGTGCTGACCACCGGGACAGAGGGAACACCATATATTTT. Translated: CSADHRDRGNTIYF.

The genes are TRBV19 and TRBJ1-5, with 8 bases fitting TRBD1. V trimming: 5 bases; J trimming: 6 bases; junction bases outside the gene matches: 3. Germline loops: CDR1 LNHDA, CDR2 SQIVND (reference sequence). The CDR3 length is 13 residues. CDR3 sequence (DNA): TGTGCCAGTAGTCAACAGGGGGGTCAGCCCCAGCATTTT. Amino acids: CASSQQGGQPQHF. Full variable domain (missing parts from reference TRBV19 and TRBJ1-5): DGGITQSPKYLFRKEGQNVTLSCEQNLNHDAMYWYRQDPGQGLRLIYYSQIVNDFQKGDIAEGYSVSREKKESFPLTVTSAQKNPTAFYLCASSQQGGQPQHFGDGTRLSIL.

In its sample, this clonotype was seen many times. The DNA of the CDR3 is TGTGCCAGCAGTTACGGCAGGAACACTGAAGCTTTCTTT. Its translation: CASSYGRNTEAFF. V gene TRBV6-2 or TRBV6-3 combines with J gene TRBJ1-1; no firm D call. The germline CDR1 and CDR2 sequences are MNHEY and SVGEGT. With 2 bases removed from V and 1 base from J, the gap between germline ends came to 5 bases. The CDR3 sequence is 13 residues long.

There are many counts of this clonotype. V gene TRBV7-8 combines with J gene TRBJ2-7; the match to TRBD1 covers 8 bases. The germline CDR1 and CDR2 sequences are SGHVS and FQNEAQ. Trimming removed 1 base from V and 3 bases from J; junction bases left unmatched: 5. The CDR3 has 15 residues. DNA of the CDR3: TGTGCCAGCAGCTTAGTAACAGGGGGGAACTACGAGCAGTACGTC. Protein product: CASSLVTGGNYEQYV.

This clonotype was seen many times. The rearrangement joins TRBV4-2 to TRBJ2-2; 8 bases map to TRBD1. CDR3 size: 16 residues. CDR1 LGHNA and CDR2 YNFKEQ come from the germline V gene. V dropped 4 bases and J dropped 5; count of bases not matched to a gene: 9. CDR3 in DNA: TGTGCCAGCAGCCGATCGGACAGGGATGGGACCGGGGAGCTGTTTTTT. This codes for CASSRSDRDGTGELFF.

Points on this clonotype: A read error may be the cause here, since a much bigger clone is one base away. The chain has TRBV7-2 and TRBJ2-3; D may be TRBD2 (7 bases). The germline V and J ends were trimmed by 3 bases and 4 bases, with 14 bases remaining between them. Germline CDR1 and CDR2: SGHTA and FQGNSA. The CDR3 totals 15 residues. CDR3 protein: CASSFYREGADTQYF. The DNA of the CDR3 is TGTGCCAGCAGCTTCTACAGGGAGGGAGCAGATACGCAGTATTTT.

This clonotype was recorded at least ten times. CDR3 sequence (DNA): TGTGCCAGCAGTGAGCAGACTGGCGAGCAGTACGTC. Protein: CASSEQTGEQYV. The genes are TRBV12-3 or TRBV12-4 and TRBJ2-7, with D uncertain. CDR3 size: 12 residues. V lost 5 bases and J lost 6, with 11 bases in between.

This clonotype came up many times. This rearrangement joins TRBV14 to TRBJ1-2, with a tentative D call TRBD1 (5 bases). CDR3 length: 15 residues. V was trimmed by 0 bases and J by 3 bases, leaving 11 bases between them. Germline CDR1 SGHDN, CDR2 FVKESK. The chain's CDR3 is CASSQDRSGDYGYTF. The CDR3 DNA reads TGTGCCAGCAGCCAAGATCGGTCGGGGGACTATGGCTACACCTTC. Full variable domain (outside the CDR3, taken from reference TRBV14 and TRBJ1-2): EAGVTQFPSHSVIEKGQTVTLRCDPISGHDNLYWYRRVMGKEIKFLLHFVKESKQDESGMPNNRFLAERTGGTYSTLKVQPAELEDSGVYFCASSQDRSGDYGYTFGSGTRLTVV.

This chain uses TRBV24-1 with TRBJ2-3, with D tentatively TRBD1 (5 bases). The CDR3 loop spans 13 amino acids. Trimming removed 9 bases at V and 2 bases at J, with 11 bases between. From germline, CDR1 is KGHDR and CDR2 SFDVKD. The CDR3 protein is CATSRQFTDTQYF. The DNA for the CDR3 is TGTGCCACCTCAAGACAGTTCACAGATACGCAGTATTTT.

This clonotype was seen repeatedly, ten times or more. The chain joins TRBV9 to TRBJ2-5, with D possibly being TRBD1 or TRBD2 (5 bases each). CDR1 SGDLS and CDR2 YYNGEE come from the germline V gene. Trimming left V 0 bases short and J 5 bases short, with 17 bases between. This CDR3 contains 16 residues. The CDR3 sequence is CASSVEGTALGETQYF. The CDR3 bases are TGTGCCAGCAGCGTAGAGGGGACGGCCCTCGGGGAGACCCAGTACTTC.